A selection of T cell receptor beta chains follows, all from one sample in a study of T cell repertoires in cytomegalovirus infection. TCRdb used MiXCR to reprocess the reads, holding one entry per CDR3 protein. This table holds 650,000 to 900,000 distinct CDR3 sequences, around 29% found once. Their cognate antigens are unknown. The sequences come from cultured CD8+ T cells from PBMCs, collected from culture after CMV antigen stimulation. These receptors were taken from a human donor in good health (CMV status not recorded). Some clones in this sample may be carry-over from other donors' samples. CDR3s include the opening cysteine and the closing phenylalanine or tryptophan. D genes are given only for firm matches. The listing skips clone size in some rows; elsewhere it reads once, few, many or a size class.

clone_size j_call d_call v_call cdr3_aa cdr3_nt
NA TRBJ2-3 TRBD2 TRBV7-9 CASSHPERGVTDTQYF TGTGCCAGCAGCCACCCCGAGCGGGGGGTCACAGATACGCAGTATTTT
few TRBJ2-1 TRBD2 TRBV7-9 CASSVSSGPYNEQFF TGTGCCAGCAGCGTCTCTAGCGGCCCCTACAATGAGCAGTTCTTC
NA TRBJ2-5 NA TRBV19 CATLGAEWGTQYF TGTGCCACTCTCGGGGCGGAGTGGGGGACCCAGTACTTC
few TRBJ1-4 NA TRBV11-2 CASSLVRSSGLRATNEKLFF TGTGCCAGCAGCTTAGTTCGGTCCAGTGGACTTCGGGCAACTAATGAAAAACTGTTTTTT
many TRBJ2-2 TRBD1 TRBV4-1 CASSQTGTGELFF TGTGCCAGCAGCCAGACAGGGACCGGGGAGCTGTTTTTT
NA TRBJ2-7 NA TRBV19 CASSIWVRGLPIQSYEQYF TGTGCCAGTAGTATCTGGGTGAGGGGCCTCCCGATACAATCTTACGAGCAGTACTTC
NA TRBJ1-1 NA TRBV6-5 CASSYGVRNTEAFF TGTGCCAGCAGTTACGGGGTTAGGAACACTGAAGCTTTCTTT
many TRBJ1-5 NA TRBV27 CASSLWGNQPQHF TGTGCCAGCAGTTTATGGGGCAATCAGCCCCAGCATTTT
few TRBJ2-1 TRBD2 TRBV6-5 CASSSGLGGGEFF TGTGCCAGCAGTTCCGGGTTAGGCGGGGGGGAGTTCTTC
NA TRBJ2-3 TRBD1 TRBV28 CASSSGTGATDTQYF TGTGCCAGCAGTTCAGGGACAGGGGCGACAGATACGCAGTATTTT
many TRBJ2-1 TRBD2 TRBV7-9 CASSFPGGPGYNEQFF TGTGCCAGCAGCTTCCCGGGGGGGCCTGGTTACAATGAGCAGTTCTTC
few TRBJ1-5 TRBD1 TRBV4-1 CASSLSGGSQPQHF TGCGCCAGCAGCCTATCAGGGGGGAGCCAGCCCCAGCATTTT